This T cell receptor beta chain was retrieved from a study of blood T cell repertoires in COVID-19. This clone was counted ten times or more. Looked up from germline, CDR1 is KGHDR and CDR2 is SFDVKD. The V end lost 4 bases, the J end lost 7 bases, and 6 bases lay between the germline ends. The CDR3 extends over 12 amino acids. The assay was immunoSEQ multiplex PCR, and TCRdb's table has in-frame clones only and misses some. The top ten hold around 2% of the sample, which has under 150,000 clones, approximately 68% seen once. Sequencing was performed on peripheral blood. The sequence derives from an older woman with acute or convalescent COVID-19. This rearrangement joins TRBV24-1 to TRBJ2-2; D is undetermined. Here the CDR3 DNA reads TGTGCCACCAGTGACAGGCGCGGGGAGCTGTTTTTT. It codes for CATSDRRGELFF.